The sequence of this TCR beta chain was determined in a study of shared clonotypes between healthy human individuals. V shed 6 bases and J shed 2 bases, with 18 bases lying between them. Germline CDR1 SGHNT, CDR2 YYREEE (reference sequence). The CDR3 runs to 15 residues. Investigators divided CD4+ cells into CD45RA+ naive and CD45RA-negative memory subsets. In the original analysis: Junction-only immunoSEQ sequences carried no quality scores, so filtering differed. Repertoires were generated with immunoSEQ multiplex PCR, while TCRdb's copy carries only in-frame clones and drops some. Clone size and the V and J calls come from that table; the DNA yielded D and trimming. The table has 2,500,000 or so clones, approximately 93% seen once; the top ten hold about 0.39%. Study results and limitations: Enrolling few donors narrowed the genetic and exposure-history diversity that was represented. Relative to clonotypes present in all four donors, those not shared had lower generation probabilities.

Regarding this clone: The antigen is unknown.

Sequencing was carried out using naive CD4+ T cells from PBMCs. As for subset: CD45RA+ positively selected. This receptor was identified in a man aged 18-30 years in good health. Some clones in this sample may be carry-over from other donors' samples. This chain uses TRBV5-4 with TRBJ2-7; D is unclear. CDR3 DNA sequence: TGTGCCAGCACCTTAGGAAGAGATAGCCCCTACGAGCAGTACTTC. It specifies CASTLGRDSPYEQYF.